This TCR beta chain derives from a study of shared clonotypes between healthy human individuals. Broader study findings: The sole specimen, blood, was sampled, and tissue repertoires likely differ. Naive CD4 clonotype sharing across a few donors was 4.5% to 6%.

Naive CD4+ cells were CD45RA-selected; the remaining cells were memory. Profiling relied on immunoSEQ multiplex PCR, and the TCRdb table lists in-frame clones only, not all of them. Of more than 2,000,000 clones in the sample, 85% to 95% were seen once. As regards this clone: The antigen is not known.

The CDR3 totals 17 residues. Trimming cost V 1 base and J 3 bases; bases outside gene matches: 5. Germline CDR1 is SGHRS and CDR2 is YFSETQ. The chain recombines TRBV5-1 with TRBJ2-2, with 11 bases matching TRBD2. Sequenced material: naive CD4+ T cells from PBMCs. This sample's subset: CD45RA+ positively selected. This TCR was recovered from a man aged 18 to 30 in good health. Some clones in this sample may be carry-over from other donors' samples. The CDR3 DNA reads TGCGCCAGCAGCTTGATAGCGGGAGGGTTTCACACCGGGGAGCTGTTTTTT. Translating gives CASSLIAGGFHTGELFF.